Shown below are 30 T cell receptor beta chains from a single sample sequenced in a study of technical replicates of blood from a handful of donors. Sequencing used immunoSEQ multiplex PCR; TCRdb keeps in-frame clones, though not all of them. In the table there are around 68,000 clones, about nine tenths of which are singletons. The source material was T cells isolated from PBMCs. The receptor source for this set is a human donor in good health. Some clones in this sample may be carry-over from other donors' samples.

The chain joins TRBV27 to TRBJ1-1, with D unresolved. The germline CDR1 and CDR2 sequences are MNHEY and SMNVEV (reference sequence). V was clipped by 0 bases and J by 1 base, with 6 bases between them. CDR3 length equals 14 residues. CDR3 loop: CASSLSPGNTEAFF. CDR3 sequence (DNA): TGTGCCAGCAGTTTATCTCCGGGGAACACTGAAGCTTTCTTT.

This clone came up a few times. The chain carries TRBV5-4 and TRBJ1-2, with TRBD1 matching over 8 bases. Germline trimming cut 4 bases from V and 6 bases from J; bases unmatched to any gene: 8. The CDR3 sequence is 14 residues long. CDR1 SGHNT and CDR2 YYREEE come from the germline V gene (reference sequence). CDR3 protein: CASSREDRVDGYTF. CDR3 in DNA: TGTGCCAGCAGCCGGGAGGACAGGGTTGATGGCTACACCTTC.

The gene calls are TRBV27 and TRBJ2-5; D unclear. CDR1 and CDR2 from the germline V gene are MNHEY and SMNVEV (reference sequence). The V and J ends lost 5 bases and 2 bases respectively, with 18 bases between them. The CDR3 contains 16 residues. CDR3 region: CASSLRLTYLQETQYF. The CDR3 DNA is TGTGCCAGCAGTCTCAGACTTACCTATCTTCAAGAGACCCAGTACTTC.

V gene TRBV2 combines with J gene TRBJ1-4; 8 nucleotides agree with TRBD1. After removal of 7 bases from V and 8 bases from J, the junction contained 6 bases not matched to a gene. The CDR3 runs 13 residues. Germline V gene lookup returns CDR1 SNHLY and CDR2 FYNNEI. The CDR3 bases are TGTGCCAGCATGGACAGGGTCGGAGAAAAACTGTTTTTT. It is translated as CASMDRVGEKLFF.

J is TRBJ1-5 and V is TRBV15, with TRBD1 as a possible D gene (6 bases). Trimming cost V 6 bases and J 3 bases, with 12 bases left between them. This CDR3 spans 14 amino acids. Germline V gene sequence: CDR1 LNHNV, CDR2 YYDKDF (reference sequence). The CDR3 protein is CATSFRGSNQPQHF. CDR3 coding DNA: TGTGCCACCAGTTTCAGGGGCTCCAATCAGCCCCAGCATTTT.

The chain has TRBV4-1 and TRBJ2-1; TRBD2 aligns across 9 bases. The length of the CDR3 is 15 residues. Germline V gives CDR1 MGHRA, CDR2 YSYEKL. The junction had 6 bases not matched to a gene; V was cut back by 0 bases and J by 9 bases. The CDR3 region is CASSQEGLAGREQFF. The CDR3 nucleotides are TGCGCCAGCAGCCAAGAAGGCCTAGCGGGACGTGAGCAGTTCTTC.

The V and J genes are TRBV4-2 and TRBJ2-2; the match to TRBD2 covers 12 bases. The CDR3 sequence is 18 residues long. V dropped 4 bases and J dropped 7; count of bases not matched to a gene: 13. Germline CDR1 is LGHNA and CDR2 is YNFKEQ. CDR3 in DNA: TGTGCCAGCAGCCCCGCCCACCTAGCGGGAGGGGGTGGCGGGGAGCTGTTTTTT. This sequence encodes CASSPAHLAGGGGGELFF.

V is TRBV4-1 and J is TRBJ2-1, with 12 nucleotides matching TRBD2. This CDR3 is built from 13 residues. From germline, CDR1 is MGHRA and CDR2 YSYEKL. J was trimmed by 9 bases and V by 8 bases; bases with no gene match: 5. The CDR3 region is CASSGLAGTEQFF. The CDR3 DNA reads as TGCGCCAGCTCCGGACTAGCGGGAACTGAGCAGTTCTTC.

CDR3 amino acids: CASSLGLGQGIRETQYF. Here the CDR3 DNA reads TGTGCCAGCAGCTTAGGTCTGGGTCAGGGGATACGAGAGACCCAGTACTTC. The gene calls are TRBV11-2 and TRBJ2-5, with a weak D call TRBD1 (6 bases). Germline loops: CDR1 SGHAT, CDR2 FQNNGV. CDR3 size: 17 residues. Trimming stripped 1 base from V and 4 bases from J, with 19 bases between.

CDR3 protein: CAKNRVAGPSTDTQYF. The CDR3 DNA is TGTGCCAAAAACAGGGTGGCGGGCCCTAGCACAGATACGCAGTATTTT. This chain uses TRBV2 with TRBJ2-3; tentatively, D is TRBD1 (6 bases). This CDR3 has 16 residues. Trimming left V 10 bases short and J 0 bases short, with 20 bases between. The germline V gene encodes CDR1 SNHLY and CDR2 FYNNEI.

V usage is TRBV5-1 and J usage is TRBJ1-1; 7 bases fit TRBD1. The CDR3 length is 14 residues. Germline lookup yields CDR1 SGHRS and CDR2 YFSETQ. V shed 6 bases, J shed 4 bases, and the junction held 9 bases outside the gene matches. As DNA, the CDR3 is TGCGCCAGCACAGGGGGATTAAGTAGCACTGAAGCTTTCTTT. This sequence encodes CASTGGLSSTEAFF.

About this clone: An end of the junction differs from the germline gene, which may be a read error. The chain has TRBV4-2 and TRBJ1-1; TRBD1 is a possible D gene (6 bases). This CDR3 has 14 amino acids. Germline V lookup: CDR1 LGHNA, CDR2 YNFKEQ. The CDR3 region is CASSHSSGDTEAFF. The CDR3 nucleotides read TGTGCCAGCAGCCATTCATCAGGGGATACTGAAGCCTTCTTT.

The V gene is TRBV19, the J gene TRBJ2-7; maybe TRBD1 (6 bases). V was cut by 3 bases and J by 0 bases, with 9 bases left in between. The germline V gene has CDR1 LNHDA and CDR2 SQIVND (reference sequence). The CDR3 contains 14 residues. The CDR3 sequence is CASSIVQGSYEQYF. CDR3 bases: TGTGCCAGTAGTATCGTACAGGGCTCCTACGAGCAGTACTTC.

This rearrangement joins TRBV5-6 to TRBJ2-5; D is possibly TRBD2 (6 bases). In germline, CDR1 is SGHDT, CDR2 YYEEEE. V was clipped by 4 bases and J by 11 bases, with 21 bases between them. The CDR3 length is 14 residues. The CDR3 protein is CASSPGTSVEEQYF. The CDR3 DNA follows: TGTGCCAGCAGCCCCGGGACTTCAGTTGAGGAGCAGTACTTC.

CDR3 in amino acids: CASSTRGEETQYF. The CDR3 bases are TGTGCCAGTAGCACTAGAGGAGAAGAGACCCAGTACTTC. The genes are TRBV19 and TRBJ2-5, with D maybe TRBD2 (5 bases). Per the germline V gene, CDR1 is LNHDA and CDR2 is SQIVND (reference sequence). Trimming left V 6 bases short and J 3 bases short, with 11 bases between. The CDR3 has 13 amino acids.

This clone was seen a handful of times. One end of the junction is discordant with germline, which a read error may explain. The J gene is TRBJ1-1, the V gene TRBV29-1, with D perhaps TRBD1 (6 bases). CDR3 size: 10 residues. Germline V CDR1 and CDR2: SQVTM, ANQGSEA. CDR3: CSTRQERIVF. The CDR3, as DNA: TGCAGCACTAGACAGGAACGTATCGTTTTT.

The V gene is TRBV7-9, the J gene TRBJ2-2; D is unclear. Germline V CDR1 and CDR2: SEHNR, FQNEAQ (reference sequence). The CDR3 sequence is 17 residues long. With 0 bases removed from V and 0 bases from J, the gap between germline ends came to 11 bases. CDR3 residues: CASSLALGYTNTGELFF. CDR3 nucleotides: TGTGCCAGCAGCTTAGCGCTGGGCTACACGAACACCGGGGAGCTGTTTTTT.

The V and J genes are TRBV9 and TRBJ2-2; TRBD2 matches at 7 bases. This CDR3 has 18 amino acids. V lost 2 bases, J lost 2 bases, and 12 bases stayed unmatched. The germline V gene has CDR1 SGDLS and CDR2 YYNGEE. Written as DNA, the CDR3 is TGTGCCAGCAGCGTGGGAGGGGACGGACGGTTTAACACCGGGGAGCTGTTTTTT. This translates into CASSVGGDGRFNTGELFF.

This rearrangement joins TRBV7-3 to TRBJ1-2; D is undetermined. The V end was cut by 1 base, the J end by 6 bases, with 15 bases between. This CDR3 is built from 15 residues. Looked up from germline, CDR1 is SGHTA and CDR2 is FQGTGA. CDR3 loop: CASSLSHTGGDGYTF. The DNA for the CDR3 is TGTGCCAGCAGCTTAAGTCATACGGGCGGGGATGGCTACACCTTC.

V is TRBV9 and J is TRBJ1-1; unclear D gene. Per the germline V gene, CDR1 is SGDLS and CDR2 is YYNGEE. V was trimmed by 0 bases and J by 3 bases, leaving 6 bases between them. CDR3 length: 13 amino acids. In DNA, the CDR3 is TGTGCCAGCAGCGTAGGACGGGACACTGAAGCTTTCTTT. Amino acids: CASSVGRDTEAFF.

The rearrangement links TRBV6-4 to TRBJ2-3, with 8 bases matching TRBD1. After removal of 0 bases from V and 3 bases from J, the junction contained 2 bases not matched to a gene. Germline lookup yields CDR1 MRHNA and CDR2 SNTAGT. There are 15 residues in the CDR3. In nucleotides, the CDR3 is TGTGCCAGCAGTGACTCGGACAGGGCGACAGATACGCAGTATTTT. The encoded protein is CASSDSDRATDTQYF.

The V and J genes are TRBV18 and TRBJ2-6; TRBD2 matches at 8 bases. The CDR3 contains 18 residues. Germline CDR1 KGHSH, CDR2 LQKENI. Unmatched junction bases numbered 6, after V lost 2 bases and J lost 0 bases. The CDR3: CASSPFAGGDSGANVLTF. The DNA of the CDR3 is TGTGCCAGCTCACCATTTGCGGGAGGCGACTCTGGGGCCAACGTCCTGACTTTC.

This chain joins TRBV25-1 and TRBJ2-1; TRBD2 agrees at 9 bases. This CDR3 region has 16 residues. Germline V CDR1 and CDR2: MGHDK, SYGVNS. Trimming took 3 bases from V and 9 from J; bases not matched to a gene: 12. As DNA, the CDR3 is TGTGCCAGCAGTGATTTGAATGGCGGGAGGGCCCTTGAGCAGTTCTTC. It translates to CASSDLNGGRALEQFF.

The genes are TRBV7-6 and TRBJ1-1, with D possibly being TRBD1 (5 bases). V gave up 5 bases and J gave up 5 bases, with 18 bases separating them. CDR1 SGHVS and CDR2 FNYEAQ come from the germline V gene. The CDR3 has 15 amino acids. CDR3 DNA: TGTGCCAGCAGCAATCTGGTCGCAGGGAGGACTGAAGCTTTCTTT. Amino acids: CASSNLVAGRTEAFF.

The rearrangement uses TRBV5-1 and TRBJ2-7; TRBD2 aligns across 8 bases. Trimming cost V 4 bases and J 3 bases; bases outside gene matches: 6. Germline values: CDR1 SGHRS, CDR2 YFSETQ. The CDR3 is 14 amino acids. CDR3 residues: CASSVGRGVYEQYF. The CDR3 DNA follows: TGCGCCAGCAGCGTCGGGAGGGGGGTCTACGAGCAGTACTTC.

This clone has just a few counts. CDR3 region: CASGTGVYEQYF. The DNA for the CDR3 is TGCGCCAGCGGGACAGGGGTCTACGAGCAGTACTTC. This chain connects TRBV10-1 to TRBJ2-7; TRBD1 aligns across 10 bases. With 8 bases clipped from V and 3 bases from J, the junction kept 1 base outside the gene matches. CDR1 WNHNN and CDR2 SYGVQD come from the germline V gene (reference sequence). The CDR3 sequence is 12 residues long.

The chain is built from TRBV28 and TRBJ1-2; 11 bases fit TRBD1. J was trimmed by 1 base and V by 6 bases; bases with no gene match: 4. The length of the CDR3 is 15 residues. The germline V gene has CDR1 MDHEN and CDR2 SYDVKM. DNA for the CDR3: TGTGCCAGCAGCCCCGGGACAGGGGGTAACTATGGCTACACCTTC. It codes for CASSPGTGGNYGYTF.

CDR3 loop: CASSLTSGRYNEQFF. The CDR3 coding sequence is TGTGCCAGCAGTTTGACTAGCGGACGCTACAATGAGCAGTTCTTC. The gene calls are TRBV27 and TRBJ2-1, with 9 positions matching TRBD2. The CDR3 is made up of 15 amino acids. The germline CDR1 and CDR2 sequences are MNHEY and SMNVEV (reference sequence). Losses at the gene ends were 3 bases for V and 3 bases for J; bases not matched to a gene: 3.

This clone was recorded once. The rearrangement uses TRBV30 and TRBJ1-2; D is possibly TRBD1 (6 bases). The CDR3 has 13 amino acids. V was clipped by 4 bases and J by 7 bases, with 16 bases between them. Germline CDR1 is GTSNPN and CDR2 is SVGIG (reference sequence). CDR3: CAWIGGQSFGYTF. The CDR3 DNA reads TGTGCCTGGATCGGGGGGCAGAGCTTTGGCTACACCTTC.

The gene calls are TRBV28 and TRBJ2-3; 15 bases are shared with TRBD2. The CDR3 length is 16 residues. With V trimmed by 3 bases and J by 4 bases, 2 bases remained unmatched. Germline values: CDR1 MDHEN, CDR2 SYDVKM. The CDR3: CASSFGLAGGADTQYF. The DNA for the CDR3 is TGTGCCAGCAGTTTCGGACTAGCGGGAGGGGCAGATACGCAGTATTTT.